The TCR beta chain under discussion was sequenced for a study of T-cell memory formation after mild COVID-19. Study observations and caveats: Second-wave clones that peaked on day 37 lacked confirmed SARS-CoV-2 specificity.

This clonotype was seen a single time. What it binds is not known. TCRdb analysed the 5' RACE reads with MiXCR anew, one entry per CDR3 protein. The sample comprises a few hundred thousand distinct CDR3 sequences, 15% to 20% of which are singletons, and more than 20% rests with the top ten. The specimen sequenced was PBMCs or a T cell subset sorted from them (not recorded which). The clonotype comes from a man in his late teens or twenties who had mild COVID-19 (a few samples of this study predate the infection). Cell type and time point are not known.

The chain's CDR3 is CAILGGYV. CDR3 sequence (DNA): TGTGCCATTTTAGGCGGGTACGTC. The genes are TRBV6-5 and TRBJ2-7; unclear D gene. Germline V gene lookup returns CDR1 MNHEY and CDR2 SVGAGI. The CDR3 totals 8 residues. The germline V and J ends were trimmed by 10 bases and 12 bases, with 10 bases remaining between them.